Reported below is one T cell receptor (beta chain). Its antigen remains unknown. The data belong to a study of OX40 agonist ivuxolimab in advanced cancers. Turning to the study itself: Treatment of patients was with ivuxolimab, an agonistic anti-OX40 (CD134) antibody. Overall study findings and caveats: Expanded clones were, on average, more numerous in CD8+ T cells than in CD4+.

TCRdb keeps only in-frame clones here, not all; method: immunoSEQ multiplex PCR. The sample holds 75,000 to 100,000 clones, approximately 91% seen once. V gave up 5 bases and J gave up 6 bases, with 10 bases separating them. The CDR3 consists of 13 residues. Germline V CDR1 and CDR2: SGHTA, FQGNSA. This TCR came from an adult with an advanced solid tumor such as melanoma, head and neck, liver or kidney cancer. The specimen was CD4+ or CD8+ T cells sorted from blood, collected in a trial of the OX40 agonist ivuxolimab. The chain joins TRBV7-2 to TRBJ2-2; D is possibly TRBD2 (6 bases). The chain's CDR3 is CASSPREAGELFF. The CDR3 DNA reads TGTGCCAGCAGCCCGCGGGAAGCCGGGGAGCTGTTTTTT.